This T cell receptor (beta chain) appears in the sequencing data of a study of blood T cells in healthy people across ages. General study findings and limits: The study lacked donor CMV status, which possibly confounded expanded clonotype changes.

Together with a sample-barcoded 5' primer, a J-beta primer mix was included in a second PCR lasting about 7 to 12 cycles. A template-switch adaptor with 12 random nucleotides tagged each cDNA molecule. Each CDR3 protein is one row after TCRdb ran MiXCR on the 5' RACE reads. The table has hundreds of thousands of distinct CDR3 sequences, approximately 59% seen once. The sample holds a few counts of this clonotype. Antigen: not known. This CDR3 has 13 residues. Germline V CDR1 and CDR2: SGDLS, YYNGEE. V lost 4 bases to trimming and J lost 7 bases, with 9 bases between them. The clonotype comes from a man aged 25 to 45 in good health. The chain links TRBV9 to TRBJ1-6; D is unresolved. Sequencing was done on a sample of blood. CDR3 sequence (DNA): TGTGCCAGCAGCTCCCGCCTGAATTCACCCCTCCACTTT. This sequence encodes CASSSRLNSPLHF.